This is a list of T cell receptor beta chains from one sample in a study of T cells in Graves' hyperthyroidism and ophthalmopathy. One entry per CDR3 protein results from TCRdb running MiXCR on the multiplex PCR reads. The sample lists hundreds of thousands of distinct CDR3 sequences; about 38% were seen once. Material for sequencing was blood. The receptors originated from a man aged 18 to 29 with Graves' hyperthyroidism. Both conserved end residues are part of each CDR3. A D gene is named only where the DNA matches it firmly. Rows give clone size only sometimes, using once, few, many, or a class for an expanded clone.

clone size	V gene	D gene	J gene	CDR3 DNA	CDR3 protein
NA	TRBV19	NA	TRBJ2-7	TGTGCCAGTAGTAATAGGCCCAGGGGCGAGCAGTACTTC	CASSNRPRGEQYF
many	TRBV10-2	TRBD1	TRBJ1-5	TGCGCCAGCAGTGAGTCGAATACAGGGGACAATCAGCCCCAGCATTTT	CASSESNTGDNQPQHF
NA	TRBV4-1	NA	TRBJ2-7	TGCGCCAGCAGCCAAGGTGAGGCGGCCGACAGCGGGCAGTACTTC	CASSQGEAADSGQYF
many	TRBV10-2	NA	TRBJ1-6	TGCGCCAGCAGTGAGTCTATAACAGCACGGGGGGCCCTCCACTTT	CASSESITARGALHF
few	TRBV20-1	NA	TRBJ2-2	TGCAGTGCCACCCTCAACGCCGGGGAGCTGTTTTTT	CSATLNAGELFF
NA	TRBV20-1	NA	TRBJ1-5	TGCAGTGCTAGATCAATACAGGGAGGGGCAAGGGATCAGCCCCAGCATTTT	CSARSIQGGARDQPQHF
NA	TRBV28	TRBD1	TRBJ2-7	TGTGCCAGCAGTTTTGGGGGTGTTTCTGGGACAGCCTACGAGCAGTACTTC	CASSFGGVSGTAYEQYF
many	TRBV7-2	NA	TRBJ1-5	TGTGCCAGCAGCTTAGAATGGTCCGTCAATCAGCCCCAGCATTTT	CASSLEWSVNQPQHF
many	TRBV7-9	NA	TRBJ1-1	TGTGCCAGCAGCGGCCCGACTGGGGCTTTCTTT	CASSGPTGAFF
NA	TRBV7-2	NA	TRBJ2-3	TGTGCCAGCAGCTCGGAGCCCCACACAGATACGCAGTATTTT	CASSSEPHTDTQYF
NA	TRBV20-1	NA	TRBJ2-7	TGCAGTGCAAATCAGGGGATCCACGAGCAGTACTTC	CSANQGIHEQYF
many	TRBV5-1	NA	TRBJ1-1	TGCGCCAGCTCCCGACAGGATGCGACTGAAGCTTTCTTT	CASSRQDATEAFF
NA	TRBV19	TRBD1	TRBJ1-5	TGTGCCAGTAGTATAGGAGGACAGGCGGGTCAGCCCCAGCATTTT	CASSIGGQAGQPQHF
NA	TRBV20-1	TRBD2	TRBJ2-2	TGCAGTGCTAGAGAACAACAGCGGGGGGGGTACACCGGGGAGCTGTTTTTT	CSAREQQRGGYTGELFF
NA	TRBV7-2	NA	TRBJ2-7	TGTGCCAGCAGCTTTCAAGGGGCGCCGGCCTACGAGCAGTACTTC	CASSFQGAPAYEQYF
few	TRBV11-2	TRBD1	TRBJ2-5	TGTGCCAGCAGCGCCTGGACAGGGGGCGCGGGAGAGACCCAGTACTTC	CASSAWTGGAGETQYF
NA	TRBV9	NA	TRBJ1-6	TGTGCCAGCAGCCCCTCCGGGACCCTGGCTTGGAGCACCCTCCACTTT	CASSPSGTLAWSTLHF
few	TRBV6-6	NA	TRBJ2-2	TGTGCCGTCGGTCTGAACACCGGGGAGCTGTTTTTT	CAVGLNTGELFF
many	TRBV29-1	NA	TRBJ2-7	TGCAGCGTTGAAGGGGGGCTTCGCGAGCAGTACTTC	CSVEGGLREQYF
NA	TRBV15	NA	TRBJ1-6	TGTGCCACCAGCAGAGCATCCTATAATTCACCCCTCCACTTT	CATSRASYNSPLHF
many	TRBV9	NA	TRBJ1-1	TGTGCCAGCAGCGTAGCGGCGAACACTGAAGCTTTCTTT	CASSVAANTEAFF
NA	TRBV5-5	TRBD1	TRBJ1-2	TGTGCCAGCAGCTCACAGGGGAAGGACTATGGCTACACCTTC	CASSSQGKDYGYTF
NA	TRBV7-3	NA	TRBJ2-2	TGTGCCAGCAGCTTGGGGCAGGTGGTCCCCGGGGAGCTGTTTTTT	CASSLGQVVPGELFF
NA	TRBV29-1	NA	TRBJ1-2	TGCAGCGTTTCGGAGGACAACACCTTC	CSVSEDNTF
NA	TRBV10-3	TRBD2	TRBJ2-7	TGTGCCATCAGCGGGGGCGGGACTAGCGGGAGGCACGAGCAGTACTTC	CAISGGGTSGRHEQYF
NA	TRBV4-1	NA	TRBJ1-5	TGCGCCAGCAGCCAAGTGAGGGTGACGGACGGGCAGCCCCAGCATTTT	CASSQVRVTDGQPQHF
NA	TRBV2	NA	TRBJ1-4	TGTGCCAGCAGCCCATGGGGGGATCAGGAAGAAAAACTGTTTTTT	CASSPWGDQEEKLFF